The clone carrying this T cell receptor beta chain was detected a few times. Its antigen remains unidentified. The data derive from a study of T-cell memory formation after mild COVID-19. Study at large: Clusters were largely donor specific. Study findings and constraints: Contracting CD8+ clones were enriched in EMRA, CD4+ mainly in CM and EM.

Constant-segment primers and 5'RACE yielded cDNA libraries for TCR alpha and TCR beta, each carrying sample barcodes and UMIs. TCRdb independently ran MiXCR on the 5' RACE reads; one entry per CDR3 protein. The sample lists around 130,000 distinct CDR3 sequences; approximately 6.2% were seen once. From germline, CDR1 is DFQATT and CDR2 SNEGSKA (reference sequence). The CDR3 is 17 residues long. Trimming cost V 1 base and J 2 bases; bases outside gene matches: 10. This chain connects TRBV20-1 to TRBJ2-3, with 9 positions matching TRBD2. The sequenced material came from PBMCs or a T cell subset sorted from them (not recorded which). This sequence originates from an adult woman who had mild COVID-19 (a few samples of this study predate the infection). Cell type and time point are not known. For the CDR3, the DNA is TGCAGTGCTAGAGTATCCCCTCTAGCGGGGTACACAGATACGCAGTATTTT. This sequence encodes CSARVSPLAGYTDTQYF.